These T cell receptor beta chains were read from a single sample in a study of T cell changes during pregnancy in multiple sclerosis. The method was immunoSEQ multiplex PCR; TCRdb's version includes in-frame clones alone and lacks a portion of them. The sample has tens of thousands of clones; 80% to 95% are singletons. The specimen comprised CD8+ T cells from peripheral blood mononuclear cells, sampled after pregnancy. Source of these receptors: a female donor with multiple sclerosis, enrolled in a pregnancy study. Both conserved end residues are part of each CDR3. The order of the fields is V gene, D gene, clone size, CDR3 length, J gene, CDR3 protein, CDR3 DNA. A D gene is named only where the DNA matches it firmly. Size is omitted from some rows. Given values are once, few, many or a class for expanded clones.

TRBV19	NA	once	16	TRBJ2-1	CASSMEGLPSYNEQFF	TGTGCCAGTAGTATGGAGGGATTACCCTCCTACAATGAGCAGTTCTTC
TRBV4-2	TRBD2	once	15	TRBJ2-2	CASSQGVAGSGELFF	TGTGCCAGCAGCCAAGGAGTAGCGGGGTCCGGGGAGCTGTTTTTT
TRBV11-2	TRBD1	NA	16	TRBJ1-2	CASSGPTGIKGYGYTF	TGTGCCAGCAGCGGACCGACAGGGATCAAAGGCTATGGCTACACCTTC
TRBV6-5	NA	NA	13	TRBJ1-1	CASSYGGGTEAFF	TGTGCCAGCAGTTACGGGGGCGGCACTGAAGCTTTCTTT
TRBV2	NA	few	13	TRBJ2-5	CASSEPGRETQYF	TGTGCCAGCAGTGAGCCAGGGCGGGAGACCCAGTACTTC
TRBV4-2	TRBD2	NA	16	TRBJ2-3	CASSQGRGDGADTQYF	TGTGCCAGCAGCCAAGGCCGGGGGGATGGCGCAGATACGCAGTATTTT
TRBV7-3	TRBD1	once	14	TRBJ2-7	CASSLGQGLYEQYF	TGTGCCAGCAGCCTGGGACAGGGTCTATACGAGCAGTACTTC
TRBV12-5	NA	NA	12	TRBJ1-2	CAIPQGYDGYTF	TGTGCTATCCCCCAGGGTTACGATGGCTACACCTTC
TRBV6-5	NA	NA	15	TRBJ2-7	CASSYSRGSGYEQYF	TGTGCCAGCAGTTACTCTAGGGGCTCGGGCTACGAGCAGTACTTC
TRBV9	NA	NA	16	TRBJ2-1	CASSVVVPAGNNEQFF	TGTGCCAGCAGCGTAGTGGTCCCCGCCGGGAACAATGAGCAGTTCTTC
TRBV15	NA	NA	15	TRBJ1-5	CATSRVGGGNQPQHF	TGTGCCACCAGCAGGGTCGGAGGGGGCAATCAGCCCCAGCATTTT
TRBV19	TRBD2	NA	12	TRBJ2-3	CASRIAGDTQYF	TGTGCCAGTAGGATAGCGGGAGATACGCAGTATTTT
TRBV2	NA	NA	12	TRBJ2-7	CASSDEVYEQYF	TGTGCCAGCAGTGACGAGGTATACGAGCAGTACTTC
TRBV7-9	NA	NA	14	TRBJ2-1	CASSFSGAYNEQFF	TGTGCCAGCAGCTTCTCAGGGGCCTACAATGAGCAGTTCTTC
TRBV7-6	NA	NA	14	TRBJ2-7	CASSLVAGNYEQYF	TGTGCCAGCAGCTTAGTAGCAGGGAATTACGAGCAGTACTTC
TRBV27	NA	NA	17	TRBJ1-6	CASSLRVDPTYNSPLHF	TGTGCCAGCAGTTTGAGGGTAGACCCTACCTATAATTCACCCCTCCACTTT
TRBV10-3	NA	NA	14	TRBJ2-1	CAISDVGTPNEQFF	TGTGCCATCAGTGATGTCGGGACACCCAATGAGCAGTTCTTC
TRBV5-4	TRBD1	NA	14	TRBJ1-4	CASRQQGSNEKLFF	TGTGCCAGCAGACAACAGGGGAGTAATGAAAAACTGTTTTTT
TRBV7-3	TRBD2	NA	16	TRBJ2-5	CASSSLGLAGKETQYF	TGTGCCAGCAGCTCCCTTGGACTAGCGGGAAAAGAGACCCAGTACTTC
TRBV6-1	TRBD1	NA	15	TRBJ1-5	CASSDPGTGGQPQHF	TGTGCCAGCAGTGACCCCGGGACAGGGGGTCAGCCCCAGCATTTT
TRBV27	NA	once	16	TRBJ2-5	CASSLVWGAYQETQYF	TGTGCCAGCAGCCTTGTTTGGGGAGCCTACCAAGAGACCCAGTACTTC
TRBV7-9	TRBD1	NA	13	TRBJ2-3	CASSPTGVDTQYF	TGTGCCAGCAGCCCGACAGGGGTAGATACGCAGTATTTT
TRBV5-4	TRBD1	NA	15	TRBJ1-2	CASSWGDRGLEGYTF	TGTGCCAGCAGCTGGGGGGACAGGGGGCTGGAAGGCTACACCTTC
TRBV9	NA	NA	13	TRBJ2-7	CASSGEGGEEQYF	TGTGCCAGCAGCGGTGAGGGGGGGGAAGAGCAGTACTTC
TRBV25-1	TRBD1	NA	15	TRBJ2-7	CASSEGTGLAYEQYF	TGTGCCAGCAGTGAAGGGACAGGGTTGGCCTACGAGCAGTACTTC
TRBV4-2	TRBD2	NA	15	TRBJ2-3	CASSQSGGLTDTQYF	TGTGCCAGCAGCCAAAGCGGGGGCCTCACAGATACGCAGTATTTT
TRBV7-9	TRBD2	NA	15	TRBJ2-2	CASSFPGLSTGELFF	TGTGCCAGCAGCTTCCCGGGACTAAGCACCGGGGAGCTGTTTTTT
TRBV18	NA	NA	14	TRBJ1-1	CASSPGGSITEAFF	TGTGCCAGCTCCCCCGGAGGCTCAATCACTGAAGCTTTCTTT
TRBV7-9	TRBD1	few	14	TRBJ1-6	CASSLGTGMFDLHF	TGTGCCAGCAGCTTAGGGACAGGGATGTTTGACCTCCACTTT
TRBV6-4	TRBD1	NA	15	TRBJ1-1	CASRPGQGMNTEAFF	TGTGCCAGCAGGCCGGGACAGGGCATGAACACTGAAGCTTTCTTT
TRBV7-8	TRBD1	once	17	TRBJ2-1	CASSTWTGVNLYNEQFF	TGTGCCAGCAGCACCTGGACAGGGGTGAACCTTTACAATGAGCAGTTCTTC
TRBV4-1	NA	NA	16	TRBJ2-3	CASSQDGGGGTDTQYF	TGCGCCAGCAGCCAAGATGGAGGGGGGGGCACAGATACGCAGTATTTT
TRBV27	TRBD1	NA	14	TRBJ2-7	CASSRLDREDEQYF	TGTGCCAGCAGTCGCTTGGACAGGGAGGACGAGCAGTACTTC
TRBV2	TRBD2	few	18	TRBJ2-1	CASSPRGVRGGALDEQFF	TGTGCCAGCAGTCCAAGGGGAGTGCGGGGGGGCGCGTTGGATGAGCAGTTCTTC
TRBV28	NA	NA	15	TRBJ1-4	CASSSLTGLNEKLFF	TGTGCCAGCAGTTCCCTAACAGGTCTTAATGAAAAACTGTTTTTT
TRBV11-2	NA	NA	13	TRBJ2-1	CASSFWGPGEQFF	TGTGCCAGCAGCTTCTGGGGGCCGGGGGAGCAGTTCTTC
TRBV6-1	NA	few	14	TRBJ2-7	CASSEGPDSYEQYF	TGTGCCAGCAGTGAAGGTCCGGACAGCTACGAGCAGTACTTC
TRBV6-1	NA	NA	14	TRBJ1-1	CASSHLPGNTEAFF	TGTGCCAGCAGTCACCTTCCGGGGAACACTGAAGCTTTCTTT
TRBV13	NA	NA	13	TRBJ1-1	CASSLTSVGEAFF	TGTGCCAGCAGCTTAACTAGTGTGGGTGAAGCTTTCTTT
TRBV5-4	NA	NA	13	TRBJ2-7	CASSLAGSYEQYF	TGTGCCAGCAGCTTGGCAGGGTCCTACGAGCAGTACTTC